The 23 T cell receptor beta chains presented below share a single source sample, sequenced in a study of Ad26.COV2.S vaccination and SARS-CoV-2 variants. This sample's treatment: roughly 20 received Ad26.COV2.S at low or high dose, single or two shots; about 5 received placebo; per-sample allocation not given. The samples were gathered on day 63 after the first injection of vaccine or placebo. Clones were sequenced by immunoSEQ multiplex PCR, and TCRdb holds only the in-frame ones, with some missing. The data hold around 320,000 clones, with around 84% observed a single time. This specimen consisted of peripheral blood, obtained in a trial of Ad26.COV2.S vaccine versus placebo. These receptors came from a person between 18 and 65 years old who received the Ad26.COV2.S COVID-19 vaccine or a placebo.

The rearrangement joins TRBV5-6 to TRBJ1-5; 10 positions agree with TRBD1. The CDR3 totals 18 residues. CDR1 and CDR2 from the germline V gene are SGHDT and YYEEEE. V dropped 4 bases and J dropped 6; count of bases not matched to a gene: 16. This chain's CDR3 is CASSHPGGDRGLGQPQHF. Written as DNA, the CDR3 is TGTGCCAGCAGCCATCCTGGGGGAGACAGGGGGCTAGGTCAGCCCCAGCATTTT.

This chain links TRBV7-9 with TRBJ2-7, with D possibly matching TRBD1 (6 bases). This CDR3 region has 16 residues. Germline V gene sequence: CDR1 SEHNR, CDR2 FQNEAQ (reference sequence). The V end was cut by 3 bases, the J end by 3 bases, with 18 bases between. The CDR3 DNA follows: TGTGCCAGCAGCTTGGGCCCAGACAGGTTCATCTACGAGCAGTACTTC. Translated: CASSLGPDRFIYEQYF.

On this clone: Other DNA sequences within the sample encode an identical CDR3. The V gene is TRBV18, the J gene TRBJ2-5; D is unclear. CDR1 KGHSH and CDR2 LQKENI come from the germline V gene. The ends were cut back, 2 bases at V and 1 base at J, with 8 bases in the middle. This CDR3 has 14 residues. CDR3 sequence (DNA): TGTGCCAGCTCACCAGGGCAGCCCCAAGAGACCCAGTACTTC. It yields the protein CASSPGQPQETQYF.

The rearrangement uses TRBV7-9 and TRBJ2-2; D not resolved. Germline CDR1 SEHNR, CDR2 FQNEAQ (reference sequence). The CDR3 is 14 residues long. Trimming took off 3 bases at V and 3 bases at J, with 8 bases between the two ends. The CDR3 DNA reads as TGTGCCAGCAGCTTCTCGTTGGACACCGGGGAGCTGTTTTTT. Translating gives CASSFSLDTGELFF.

The chain combines TRBV6-5 with TRBJ1-3, with TRBD1 matching 8 bases. The V gene's germline CDR1 is MNHEY and CDR2 SVGAGI. V lost 8 bases, J lost 2 bases, and 5 bases stayed unmatched. This CDR3 is built from 14 residues. This CDR3 reads CASLRGQTGNTIYF. The CDR3 DNA is TGTGCCAGCCTCAGGGGGCAAACTGGAAACACCATATATTTT.

The rearrangement links TRBV19 to TRBJ2-1; 9 bases match TRBD1. This CDR3 is built from 19 residues. V shed 0 bases, J shed 1 base, and the junction held 10 bases outside the gene matches. Germline V gives CDR1 LNHDA, CDR2 SQIVND (reference sequence). The CDR3 sequence: CASSIEGQGITNSYNEQFF. The CDR3 coding sequence is TGTGCCAGTAGTATAGAGGGACAGGGAATAACTAATTCCTACAATGAGCAGTTCTTC.

The V call is TRBV7-3, the J call TRBJ2-3; 8 nucleotides agree with TRBD2. The J segment lost 2 bases and the V segment lost 5 bases, leaving 3 bases of the junction unmatched. This CDR3 comprises 14 residues. Germline assignment: CDR1 SGHTA and CDR2 FQGTGA. The CDR3 DNA sequence: TGTGCCAGCAGCCAGCGGGGGTCCACAGATACGCAGTATTTT. Protein: CASSQRGSTDTQYF.

The rearrangement joins TRBV7-9 to TRBJ1-1; 7 positions match TRBD1. V lost 6 bases, J lost 1 base, and 5 bases stayed unmatched. Looked up from germline, CDR1 is SEHNR and CDR2 is FQNEAQ (reference sequence). The CDR3 consists of 14 residues. CDR3 in amino acids: CASSPPGGNTEAFF. CDR3 bases: TGTGCCAGCAGTCCTCCAGGGGGGAACACTGAAGCTTTCTTT.

The chain combines TRBV9 with TRBJ2-3; D remains ambiguous. Looked up from germline, CDR1 is SGDLS and CDR2 is YYNGEE. Trimming took 4 bases from V and 2 from J, leaving 5 bases between them. The CDR3 has 12 residues. The CDR3 DNA is TGTGCCAGCAGCCCCCACACAGATACGCAGTATTTT. This sequence encodes CASSPHTDTQYF. Combining the CDR3 with reference TRBV9 and TRBJ2-3 gives the whole variable domain DSGVTQTPKHLITATGQRVTLRCSPRSGDLSVYWYQQSLDQGLQFLIQYYNGEERAKGNILERFSAQQFPDLHSELNLSSLELGDSALYFCASSPHTDTQYFGPGTRLTVL.

This chain uses TRBV5-1 with TRBJ2-1; D might be TRBD1 or TRBD2, each matching 5 bases. Germline lookup yields CDR1 SGHRS and CDR2 YFSETQ. The V and J ends lost 3 bases and 4 bases respectively, with 8 bases between them. The CDR3 spans 13 residues. DNA for the CDR3: TGCGCCAGCAGCTACTGGGGGTACAATGAGCAGTTCTTC. Translating gives CASSYWGYNEQFF.

The rearrangement links TRBV15 to TRBJ2-6, with D perhaps matching TRBD2 (6 bases). CDR3 length: 17 amino acids. Germline CDR1 reads LNHNV; CDR2 reads YYDKDF (reference sequence). V lost 0 bases and J lost 1, with 10 bases in between. The CDR3 nucleotides read TGTGCCACCAGCAGAGATTGGAGGGCGTCTGGGGCCAACGTCCTGACTTTC. Amino acids: CATSRDWRASGANVLTF.

The chain recombines TRBV4-1 with TRBJ1-1; tentatively, D is TRBD1 (6 bases). The CDR3 has 15 residues. Per germline, CDR1 MGHRA and CDR2 YSYEKL. The V end was cut by 6 bases, the J end by 0 bases, with 14 bases between. In DNA form, the CDR3 reads TGCGCCAGCAGGGGAAGGGAGGGGGTGAACACTGAAGCTTTCTTT. This codes for CASRGREGVNTEAFF.

The V call is TRBV6-2 or TRBV6-3, the J call TRBJ1-2, with 8 bases fitting TRBD1. J was trimmed by 4 bases and V by 5 bases; bases with no gene match: 9. CDR1 is MNHEY and CDR2 is SVGEGT in the germline V gene. CDR3 size: 15 residues. The CDR3 nucleotides read TGTGCCAGCAGTGATGGACAGGGCCCCGGCTATGGCTACACCTTC. Protein sequence: CASSDGQGPGYGYTF.

This clone occurred once. The J gene is TRBJ2-7, the V gene TRBV5-5; D possibly corresponds to TRBD1 (5 bases). This CDR3 is 13 amino acids long. Deletions cut 7 bases from V and 3 bases from J, with 14 bases between. The germline CDR1 and CDR2 sequences are SGHKS and YYEKEE (reference sequence). CDR3 in amino acids: CASLQGFGYEQYF. For the CDR3, the DNA is TGTGCCAGCCTTCAGGGCTTCGGCTACGAGCAGTACTTC.

This chain links TRBV27 with TRBJ1-3, with D possibly being TRBD1 (5 bases). The V end was cut by 7 bases, the J end by 0 bases, with 10 bases between. Germline V gene sequence: CDR1 MNHEY, CDR2 SMNVEV (reference sequence). The CDR3 runs to 14 residues. CDR3 loop: CASMGGYSGNTIYF. CDR3 nucleotide sequence: TGTGCCAGCATGGGGGGATACTCTGGAAACACCATATATTTT.

Points on this clone: One junction end disagrees with the germline gene, perhaps due to a read error. The V and J genes are TRBV12-3 or TRBV12-4 and TRBJ1-2; the match to TRBD1 covers 7 bases. The CDR3 is made up of 10 amino acids. The CDR3 reads CASTQGQALF. CDR3 nucleotides: TGTGCCAGCACCCAAGGACAGGCATTGTTC.

The CDR3 DNA is TGTGCCAGCAGCTTAATCCTAGCGGGGGCCCGTGATACGCAGTATTTT. This sequence encodes CASSLILAGARDTQYF. The chain uses TRBV7-8 and TRBJ2-3, with 10 bases fitting TRBD2. The J segment lost 6 bases and the V segment lost 2 bases, leaving 8 bases of the junction unmatched. The CDR3 extends over 16 amino acids. Germline loops: CDR1 SGHVS, CDR2 FQNEAQ.

This clone has a single count. This CDR3 reads CASSLISQTEQYF. CDR3 DNA: TGTGCCAGCAGCTTAATTTCGCAAACCGAGCAGTACTTC. The chain couples TRBV7-3 to TRBJ2-7; D not resolved. V shed 1 base and J shed 6 bases, with 10 bases lying between them. The CDR3 is 13 amino acids. CDR1 and CDR2 from the germline V gene are SGHTA and FQGTGA.

This clone was picked up one time. The CDR3 region is CASSSRTGTFRNQETQYF. The CDR3 region has the DNA TGTGCCAGCAGCTCACGGACAGGCACCTTCAGGAACCAAGAGACCCAGTACTTC. The chain joins TRBV9 to TRBJ2-5; the match to TRBD1 covers 7 bases. Germline V lookup: CDR1 SGDLS, CDR2 YYNGEE. Trimming cost V 4 bases and J 0 bases; bases outside gene matches: 15. The CDR3 sequence is 18 residues long.

The CDR3 nucleotides read TGTGCCAGCAGAATCGGGACAGGGGGCTATGGCTACACCTTC. Translating gives CASRIGTGGYGYTF. This chain links TRBV9 with TRBJ1-2; 11 bases agree with TRBD1. The CDR3 is 14 residues long. The germline V gene encodes CDR1 SGDLS and CDR2 YYNGEE. Losses at the gene ends were 5 bases for V and 4 bases for J; bases not matched to a gene: 4.

The chain couples TRBV18 to TRBJ1-1; D is uncertain. V lost 0 bases and J lost 3, with 8 bases in between. In germline, CDR1 is KGHSH, CDR2 LQKENI. This CDR3 spans 14 amino acids. This CDR3 is CASSPPFRDTEAFF. The CDR3, as DNA: TGTGCCAGCTCACCACCGTTTAGAGACACTGAAGCTTTCTTT.

Note on this clone: At the DNA level, this CDR3 is encoded by other sequences in the same sample as well. The CDR3 DNA sequence: TGTGCCAGCAGCTTAGTAGAGGGGCAGGGGCGAGGCTACACCTTC. The encoded protein is CASSLVEGQGRGYTF. V usage is TRBV7-2 and J usage is TRBJ1-2; maybe TRBD1 (6 bases). The CDR3 has 15 amino acids. Trimming cost V 1 base and J 8 bases, with 17 bases left between them. Germline CDR1 reads SGHTA; CDR2 reads FQGNSA.

The chain has TRBV6-6 and TRBJ1-2; D not certain. CDR3 length: 13 residues. Per germline, CDR1 MNHNY and CDR2 SVGAGI (reference sequence). Trimming took off 2 bases at V and 5 bases at J, with 9 bases between the two ends. The CDR3 is CASSYTVTYGYTF. CDR3 nucleotides: TGTGCCAGCAGTTACACGGTGACTTATGGCTACACCTTC.